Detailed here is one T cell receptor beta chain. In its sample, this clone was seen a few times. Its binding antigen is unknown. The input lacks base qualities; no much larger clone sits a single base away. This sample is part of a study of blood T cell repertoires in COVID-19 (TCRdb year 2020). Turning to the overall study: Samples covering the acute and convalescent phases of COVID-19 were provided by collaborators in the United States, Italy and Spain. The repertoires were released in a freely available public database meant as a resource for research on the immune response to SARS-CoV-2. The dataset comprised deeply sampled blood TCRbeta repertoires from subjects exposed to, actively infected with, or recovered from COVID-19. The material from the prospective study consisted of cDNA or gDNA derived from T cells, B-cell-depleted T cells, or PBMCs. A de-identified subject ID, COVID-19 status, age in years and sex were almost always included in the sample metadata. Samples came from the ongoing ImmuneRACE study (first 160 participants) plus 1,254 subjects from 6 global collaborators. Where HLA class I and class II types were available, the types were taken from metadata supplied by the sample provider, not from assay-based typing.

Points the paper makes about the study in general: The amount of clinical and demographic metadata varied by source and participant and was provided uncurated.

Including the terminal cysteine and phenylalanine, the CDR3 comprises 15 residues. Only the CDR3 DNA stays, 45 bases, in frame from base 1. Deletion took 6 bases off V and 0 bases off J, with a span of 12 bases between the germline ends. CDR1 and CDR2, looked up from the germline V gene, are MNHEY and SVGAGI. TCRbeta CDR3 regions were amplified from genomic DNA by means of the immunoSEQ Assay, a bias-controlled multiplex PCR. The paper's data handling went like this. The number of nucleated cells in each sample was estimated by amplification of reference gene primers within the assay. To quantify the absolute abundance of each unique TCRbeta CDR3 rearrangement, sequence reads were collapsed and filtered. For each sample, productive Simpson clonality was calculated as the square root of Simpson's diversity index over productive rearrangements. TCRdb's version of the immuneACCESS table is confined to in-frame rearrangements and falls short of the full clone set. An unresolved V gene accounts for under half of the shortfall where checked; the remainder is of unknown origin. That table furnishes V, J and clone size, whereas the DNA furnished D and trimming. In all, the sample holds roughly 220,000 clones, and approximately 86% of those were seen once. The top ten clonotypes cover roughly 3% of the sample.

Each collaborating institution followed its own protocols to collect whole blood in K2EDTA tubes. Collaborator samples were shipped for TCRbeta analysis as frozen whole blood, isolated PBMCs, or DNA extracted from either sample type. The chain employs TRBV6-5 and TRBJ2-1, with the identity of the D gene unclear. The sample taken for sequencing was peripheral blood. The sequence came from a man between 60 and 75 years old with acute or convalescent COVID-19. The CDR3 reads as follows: CASRSELASYNEQFF. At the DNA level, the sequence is TGTGCCAGCAGAAGTGAATTAGCCTCCTACAATGAGCAGTTCTTC.